The clone carrying this T cell receptor beta chain has a count of ten or more. Its antigen is undetermined. This specimen belongs to a study of early T cells in non-severe SARS-CoV-2 infection. Study-level background: The sequenced material was bulk RNA from unsorted whole blood, and its chains were unpaired. The study, taken as a whole, reports: VDJdb matches were skewed toward anti-spike CD8 T cell responses.

CDR1 and CDR2 (germline): WSHSY, SAAADI. V trimming: 4 bases; J trimming: 4 bases; junction bases outside the gene matches: 3. This CDR3 comprises 14 residues. Unique molecular identifiers (one per individual cDNA molecule) were attached. Via MiXCR, TCRdb re-called the 5' RACE reads, giving one row per CDR3 protein. The sample lists 40,000 or so distinct CDR3 sequences; approximately 8.7% were seen once. The sequence came from an adult who was a healthcare worker with PCR-confirmed SARS-CoV-2 infection or an uninfected control (not recorded which). The genes are TRBV10-2 and TRBJ2-7, with 11 bases lining up with TRBD1. The specimen comprised whole blood, sampled at baseline. For the CDR3, the DNA is TGCGCCAGCAGTGGGACAGGGGGCGGGTACGAGCAGTACTTC. Its protein product is CASSGTGGGYEQYF.